This T cell receptor beta chain was captured in a study of T cell repertoires in cytomegalovirus infection. Looking at the study overall: The study used recently identified HLA-C-restricted and well-studied HLA-B-restricted CMV epitopes. Indications came from public TCR beta signatures; they pointed to CMV infection and to a matching HLA type.

Concerning this clonotype itself: Its antigen is currently unknown.

Trimming removed 4 bases at V and 2 bases at J, with 9 bases between. The CDR3 length is 14 residues. Germline loops: CDR1 KGHDR, CDR2 SFDVKD. The study's findings and limits: What dominated the ex vivo response were HLA-C-restricted CMV-specific TCR beta clonotypes. Accumulated public TCR beta family frequency recognized individuals carrying CMV together with the relevant HLA.

TCRdb independently ran MiXCR on the reads; one entry per CDR3 protein. The sample shows tens of thousands of distinct CDR3 sequences, around 40% of them seen only once. The material was CD8+ T cells from cultured PBMCs, obtained from culture after CMV antigen stimulation. The chain carries TRBV24-1 and TRBJ2-3; D is undetermined. The source is a human donor in good health (CMV status not recorded). Some clones in this sample may be carry-over from other donors' samples. The CDR3 sequence: CATSEPRYTDTQYF. CDR3 coding DNA: TGTGCCACCAGTGAGCCACGATACACAGATACGCAGTATTTT.